The 31 T cell receptor beta chains listed next were all sequenced from one sample in a study of shared clonotypes between healthy human individuals. TCRdb keeps only in-frame clones here, not all; method: immunoSEQ multiplex PCR. The table shows about 510,000 clones, with 90% to 96% occurring only once. The sequenced material came from naive CD4+ T cells sorted from blood. Subset noted: CD45RA+ positively selected. The source of these receptors is a woman aged 30 to 39 in good health.

This clone appeared once. The chain combines TRBV28 with TRBJ1-5, with a weak D call TRBD1 (6 bases). The V end lost 8 bases, the J end lost 6 bases, and 11 bases lay between the germline ends. Germline V gives CDR1 MDHEN, CDR2 SYDVKM. CDR3 length: 12 amino acids. As DNA, the CDR3 is TGTGCCAGCTTTCAGGGGAGTCAGCCCCAGCATTTT. Protein sequence: CASFQGSQPQHF.

V gene TRBV11-1 combines with J gene TRBJ2-5, with a weak D call TRBD1 (7 bases). Trimming left V 2 bases short and J 1 base short, with 11 bases between. Germline assignment: CDR1 SGHAT and CDR2 FQDESV (reference sequence). The CDR3 covers 15 residues. The CDR3 spells CASSLQGGPQETQYF. The CDR3 nucleotides read TGTGCCAGCAGCTTACAGGGGGGACCCCAAGAGACCCAGTACTTC.

The chain joins TRBV11-2 to TRBJ2-7; no clear D gene. The CDR3 length is 15 residues. CDR1 SGHAT and CDR2 FQNNGV come from the germline V gene. Between the trimmed V and J ends, which lost 0 bases and 3 bases, there was a span of 12 bases. CDR3 protein: CASSLDLVVFYEQYF. CDR3 nucleotides: TGTGCCAGCAGCTTAGACCTAGTCGTATTCTACGAGCAGTACTTC.

This clone was detected a few times. The chain recombines TRBV5-1 with TRBJ1-1; D not resolved. This CDR3 is 12 amino acids long. V was shortened by 4 bases and J by 7 bases, with 11 bases between the two germline ends. Germline CDR1 is SGHRS and CDR2 is YFSETQ. CDR3 sequence (DNA): TGCGCCAGCAGCCATACAGCTAGTGAAGCTTTCTTT. Translated: CASSHTASEAFF.

J is TRBJ2-5 and V is TRBV10-3; TRBD2 aligns across 13 bases. CDR1 and CDR2 (germline): ENHRY, SYGVKD. There are 16 residues in the CDR3. V shed 6 bases and J 5 bases; nucleotides not matched to a gene: 9. The DNA of the CDR3 is TGTGCCATCAGCCCGGGACTAGCGGGATTCGGGGAGACCCAGTACTTC. Protein sequence: CAISPGLAGFGETQYF.

V gene TRBV5-5 combines with J gene TRBJ2-7; D gene unclear. Germline V gives CDR1 SGHKS, CDR2 YYEKEE (reference sequence). V lost 0 bases and J lost 2, with 15 bases in between. The CDR3 runs to 16 residues. The CDR3 DNA reads as TGTGCCAGCAGCTTGGCCCCGGCAGGTGAGCCCTACGAGCAGTACTTC. This encodes CASSLAPAGEPYEQYF.

The chain combines TRBV5-1 with TRBJ2-5; D perhaps matches TRBD2 (6 bases). Germline loops: CDR1 SGHRS, CDR2 YFSETQ. Trimming pared 4 bases from V and 5 bases from J, leaving 21 bases between. The CDR3 runs 16 residues. The CDR3 DNA reads TGCGCCAGCAGCAGCCTGCGCCGGGGGAGCGGGGAGACCCAGTACTTC. This sequence encodes CASSSLRRGSGETQYF.

The J gene is TRBJ1-2, the V gene TRBV28; D is unclear. Trimming cost V 3 bases and J 0 bases, with 11 bases left between them. Germline V gene lookup returns CDR1 MDHEN and CDR2 SYDVKM. The CDR3 consists of 15 residues. CDR3 DNA sequence: TGTGCCAGCAGTTTTCCGTCCAATTCTAACTATGGCTACACCTTC. It codes for CASSFPSNSNYGYTF.

This chain uses TRBV5-1 with TRBJ2-2; D call uncertain. CDR1 SGHRS and CDR2 YFSETQ come from the germline V gene. The V gene lost 0 bases and the J gene lost 2 bases, with 2 bases spanning the gap. The CDR3 sequence is 13 residues long. The CDR3 sequence: CASSLVNTGELFF. CDR3 nucleotide sequence: TGCGCCAGCAGCTTGGTAAACACCGGGGAGCTGTTTTTT.

This clone was detected only once. This rearrangement joins TRBV29-1 to TRBJ2-1; 15 nucleotides agree with TRBD2. The V gene's germline CDR1 is SQVTM and CDR2 ANQGSEA. The CDR3 totals 18 residues. Trimming at V came to 6 bases and at J to 0 bases, leaving 9 bases not matched to a gene. The CDR3 loop is CSVRGTSGRTVSYNEQFF. DNA for the CDR3: TGCAGCGTGCGCGGGACTAGCGGGAGGACCGTCTCCTACAATGAGCAGTTCTTC.

The chain carries TRBV29-1 and TRBJ2-5, with 9 bases that match TRBD2. Germline V lookup: CDR1 SQVTM, CDR2 ANQGSEA. The length of the CDR3 is 13 residues. The V gene end was trimmed by 2 bases and the J gene end by 5 bases; junction bases not matched to a gene: 3. The CDR3 protein is CSVEWREGETQYF. The CDR3 coding sequence is TGCAGCGTTGAATGGCGGGAGGGGGAGACCCAGTACTTC.

The chain has TRBV6-6 and TRBJ1-5, with TRBD1 identical over 8 bases. J lost 2 bases, V lost 4 bases, and 7 bases had no gene match. The CDR3 extends over 16 amino acids. Germline V gives CDR1 MNHNY, CDR2 SVGAGI (reference sequence). CDR3 sequence: CASSSGTGSRNQPQHF. The CDR3 nucleotides are TGTGCCAGCAGTTCAGGGACAGGTTCCCGCAATCAGCCCCAGCATTTT.

The chain combines TRBV6-4 with TRBJ2-1; 10 nucleotides agree with TRBD2. The CDR3 totals 17 residues. Germline lookup yields CDR1 MRHNA and CDR2 SNTAGT. J was trimmed by 7 bases and V by 3 bases; bases with no gene match: 12. DNA for the CDR3: TGTGCCAGCAGTGAGGTGTATCGGAGCGGGAGGGCGAATGAGCAGTTCTTC. Its protein is CASSEVYRSGRANEQFF.

The rearrangement joins TRBV28 to TRBJ1-5; 8 positions match TRBD1. V lost 3 bases, J lost 7 bases, and 5 bases stayed unmatched. Germline values: CDR1 MDHEN, CDR2 SYDVKM. The CDR3 sequence is 14 residues long. CDR3 sequence: CASSFKTGAQPQHF. The CDR3 nucleotides read TGTGCCAGCAGTTTTAAGACAGGGGCCCAGCCCCAGCATTTT.

V usage is TRBV6-5 and J usage is TRBJ2-7; D uncertain. Trimming took 5 bases from V and 8 from J, leaving 10 bases between them. The CDR3 consists of 11 residues. Germline V gives CDR1 MNHEY, CDR2 SVGAGI. CDR3 sequence reads: CASSNKVKQYF. CDR3 DNA: TGTGCCAGCAGTAACAAGGTTAAGCAGTACTTC.

The genes are TRBV29-1 and TRBJ1-2; 8 bases match TRBD1. The V gene's germline CDR1 is SQVTM and CDR2 ANQGSEA. V was pared by 6 bases and J by 3 bases, with 9 bases of the junction left unmatched. The CDR3 consists of 14 residues. CDR3 region: CSVSGGPPDYGYTF. Written as DNA, the CDR3 is TGCAGCGTCTCAGGGGGCCCCCCCGACTATGGCTACACCTTC.

The V gene is TRBV18, the J gene TRBJ1-3, with unresolved D. Germline CDR1 KGHSH, CDR2 LQKENI. The ends were cut back, 3 bases at V and 3 bases at J, with 9 bases in the middle. This CDR3 is 14 amino acids long. The CDR3 protein is CASSPAGFGNTIYF. As DNA, the CDR3 is TGTGCCAGCTCACCGGCGGGGTTTGGAAACACCATATATTTT.

The chain couples TRBV6-5 to TRBJ1-5, with a weak D call TRBD1 (5 bases). Trimming took 8 bases from V and 1 from J, leaving 9 bases between them. Germline-derived CDR1 and CDR2 are MNHEY and SVGAGI. The CDR3 is 13 amino acids. The CDR3 DNA reads TGTGCCAGCGGGGGTCGGAGCAATCAGCCCCAGCATTTT. Translated: CASGGRSNQPQHF.

The V gene is TRBV27, the J gene TRBJ1-5; D not resolved. Trimming stripped 6 bases from V and 3 bases from J, with 15 bases between. The V gene's germline CDR1 is MNHEY and CDR2 SMNVEV (reference sequence). The CDR3 extends over 15 amino acids. CDR3 bases: TGTGCCAGCAGGCCGAGGACGAATTTCAATCAGCCCCAGCATTTT. Residues: CASRPRTNFNQPQHF.

The V and J genes are TRBV18 and TRBJ2-1; D unresolved. The CDR3 has 16 residues. The germline V and J ends were trimmed by 2 bases and 0 bases, with 11 bases remaining between them. Germline assignment: CDR1 KGHSH and CDR2 LQKENI. The CDR3, as DNA: TGTGCCAGCTCACCATCGGGCATTACCTCCTACAATGAGCAGTTCTTC. Amino acid sequence: CASSPSGITSYNEQFF.

The chain carries TRBV18 and TRBJ2-3, with 7 nucleotides matching TRBD2. Germline assignment: CDR1 KGHSH and CDR2 LQKENI. The CDR3 runs to 14 residues. J lost 3 bases, V lost 5 bases, and 5 bases had no gene match. CDR3 sequence (DNA): TGTGCCAGCTCAGCGGTACTAGCGACAGATACGCAGTATTTT. Translating it yields CASSAVLATDTQYF.

The chain carries TRBV18 and TRBJ2-2, with unresolved D. The germline V gene encodes CDR1 KGHSH and CDR2 LQKENI. The V end lost 2 bases, the J end lost 6 bases, and 13 bases lay between the germline ends. The CDR3 loop spans 15 amino acids. CDR3 nucleotides: TGTGCCAGCTCACCAGACGGCAAGCCCGCCGGGGAGCTGTTTTTT. This encodes CASSPDGKPAGELFF.

The chain employs TRBV18 and TRBJ2-5; 10 nucleotides agree with TRBD2. Germline values: CDR1 KGHSH, CDR2 LQKENI. With 5 bases clipped from V and 2 bases from J, the junction kept 8 bases outside the gene matches. The CDR3 contains 16 residues. CDR3 coding DNA: TGTGCCAGCTCATCAACTAGCGGGGTCCCTCAAGAGACCCAGTACTTC. Translating gives CASSSTSGVPQETQYF.

DNA for the CDR3: TGTGCCAGCAGTGATTCGGGGGGTTCGGGTGAGCAGTTCTTC. This gives the protein CASSDSGGSGEQFF. The gene calls are TRBV2 and TRBJ2-1; 7 bases line up with TRBD2. The germline V gene has CDR1 SNHLY and CDR2 FYNNEI. V shed 3 bases and J 9 bases; nucleotides not matched to a gene: 8. This CDR3 is built from 14 residues.

This clone was counted a single time. J is TRBJ2-1 and V is TRBV29-1; D uncertain. The V and J ends lost 5 bases and 2 bases respectively, with 7 bases between them. In germline, CDR1 is SQVTM, CDR2 ANQGSEA. CDR3 length: 12 amino acids. For the CDR3, the DNA is TGCAGCGTTTACTACACCTACAATGAGCAGTTCTTC. This translates into CSVYYTYNEQFF.

V is TRBV7-2 and J is TRBJ1-6; 7 nucleotides line up with TRBD1. After removal of 0 bases from V and 6 bases from J, the junction contained 2 bases not matched to a gene. The germline CDR1 and CDR2 sequences are SGHTA and FQGNSA. The length of the CDR3 is 15 residues. CDR3 sequence: CASSLAGQPNSPLHF. As DNA, the CDR3 is TGTGCCAGCAGCTTAGCGGGACAGCCTAATTCACCCCTCCACTTT.

This rearrangement joins TRBV7-9 to TRBJ1-3, with D tentatively TRBD1 (5 bases). Trimming left V 5 bases short and J 3 bases short, with 17 bases between. This CDR3 region has 16 residues. Germline-derived CDR1 and CDR2 are SEHNR and FQNEAQ (reference sequence). In nucleotides, the CDR3 is TGTGCCAGCAGCCCGACCACGGGGACTGGTGGAAACACCATATATTTT. This gives the protein CASSPTTGTGGNTIYF. Filled out from reference TRBV7-9 and TRBJ1-3, the complete variable domain reads DTGVSQNPRHKITKRGQNVTFRCDPISEHNRLYWYRQTLGQGPEFLTYFQNEAQLEKSRLLSDRFSAERPKGSFSTLEIQRTEQGDSAMYLCASSPTTGTGGNTIYFGEGSWLTVV.

The chain combines TRBV9 with TRBJ2-2; 7 bases line up with TRBD2. CDR3 length: 15 residues. After removal of 0 bases from V and 6 bases from J, the junction contained 5 bases not matched to a gene. CDR1 SGDLS and CDR2 YYNGEE come from the germline V gene. The CDR3: CASSVVAGVAGELFF. The CDR3, as DNA: TGTGCCAGCAGCGTAGTGGCGGGAGTGGCCGGGGAGCTGTTTTTT.

This rearrangement joins TRBV7-2 to TRBJ1-4; D perhaps matches TRBD1 (6 bases). Between the trimmed V and J ends, which lost 5 bases and 2 bases, there was a span of 18 bases. Per the germline V gene, CDR1 is SGHTA and CDR2 is FQGNSA. CDR3 length equals 17 residues. The CDR3 DNA reads as TGTGCCAGCAGCCTAACGTCCGGCGGGGGCACTAATGAAAAACTGTTTTTT. This gives the protein CASSLTSGGGTNEKLFF.

This chain uses TRBV6-6 with TRBJ2-5; 7 nucleotides agree with TRBD1. Judging by the DNA end, TRBJ2-7 fits better; the J call may be wrong. The CDR3 consists of 12 residues. CDR1 and CDR2 from the germline V gene are MNHNY and SVGAGI (reference sequence). The CDR3 sequence: CASSGQAYEQYF. CDR3 DNA sequence: TGTGCCAGCAGCGGACAGGCCTACGAGCAGTACTTC.

V and J are TRBV27 and TRBJ2-7, with D possibly being TRBD1 (6 bases). V lost 0 bases and J lost 0, with 9 bases in between. Germline-derived CDR1 and CDR2 are MNHEY and SMNVEV (reference sequence). The CDR3 runs 15 residues. For the CDR3, the DNA is TGTGCCAGCAGTTTATCTGGACAGAACTCCTACGAGCAGTACTTC. Translating it yields CASSLSGQNSYEQYF.